These 2 T cell receptor beta chains share one sample of origin, sequenced in a study of blood T cell repertoires in COVID-19. The assay was immunoSEQ multiplex PCR, and TCRdb's table has in-frame clones only and misses some. This table holds around 120,000 clones, 60% to 85% found once. Sample: peripheral blood. The receptor source for this set is a man aged 70-80 years with acute or convalescent COVID-19.

This chain links TRBV2 with TRBJ1-6; no reliable D call. CDR3 length: 17 amino acids. V lost 7 bases to trimming and J lost 5 bases, with 21 bases between them. Germline V gene data show CDR1 as SNHLY and CDR2 as FYNNEI. The CDR3: CASNGRIHNEHNSPLHF. CDR3 nucleotide sequence: TGTGCCAGCAATGGCAGGATCCATAACGAGCATAATTCACCCCTCCACTTT.

This clone was counted once. The genes are TRBV7-2 and TRBJ1-1, with TRBD1 as a possible D gene (5 bases). V dropped 2 bases and J dropped 3 bases, with 10 bases sitting between them. This CDR3 has 14 residues. Germline lookup yields CDR1 SGHTA and CDR2 FQGNSA. The CDR3 protein is CASSLSWGDTEAFF. The DNA of the CDR3 is TGTGCCAGCAGCTTAAGCTGGGGGGACACTGAAGCTTTCTTT. The variable domain in full, with the rest retrieved from reference TRBV7-2 and TRBJ1-1, is GAGVSQSPSNKVTEKGKDVELRCDPISGHTALYWYRQSLGQGLEFLIYFQGNSAPDKSGLPSDRFSAERTGGSVSTLTIQRTQQEDSAVYLCASSLSWGDTEAFFGQGTRLTVV.